The present T cell receptor beta chain was sequenced within a study of blood T cell repertoires in COVID-19. Participants, about 18 to 89 years old, spanned under 25 US areas. Participant reports of clinical history set cohort assignment. Two negative PCRs, clearance, or symptom resolution were required of recovered Cohort 3 donors. The CDR3 is 17 residues long. The germline V gene encodes CDR1 SGHVS and CDR2 FNYEAQ. The ends lost 2 bases at V and 12 bases at J; junction bases unmatched: 16. Assay: immunoSEQ multiplex PCR; the TCRdb copy retains only in-frame clones and omits some. The sample holds fewer than 200,000 clones, around 90% seen once.

The chain employs TRBV7-6 and TRBJ2-1; 10 bases line up with TRBD2. Sequenced material: PBMCs or T cells enriched from blood (not recorded which). The sequence was collected from a woman aged 18 to 35 who had recovered from COVID-19. The DNA of the CDR3 is TGTGCCAGCAGCTTATGGGAAAGCGGGGGGGGCCTCGTTGGGCAGTTCTTC. This encodes CASSLWESGGGLVGQFF.